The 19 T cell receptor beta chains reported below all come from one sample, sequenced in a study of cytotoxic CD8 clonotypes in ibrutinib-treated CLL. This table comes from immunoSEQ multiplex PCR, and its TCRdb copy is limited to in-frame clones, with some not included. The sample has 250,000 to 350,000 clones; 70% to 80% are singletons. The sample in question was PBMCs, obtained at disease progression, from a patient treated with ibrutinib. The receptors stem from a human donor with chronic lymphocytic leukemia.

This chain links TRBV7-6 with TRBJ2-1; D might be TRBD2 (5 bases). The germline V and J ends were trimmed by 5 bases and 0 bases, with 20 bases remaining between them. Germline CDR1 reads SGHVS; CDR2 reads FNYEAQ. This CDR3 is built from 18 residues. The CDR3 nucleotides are TGTGCCAGCAGCGCAACTAGTGTCCCCTACAGCTCCTACAATGAGCAGTTCTTC. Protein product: CASSATSVPYSSYNEQFF.

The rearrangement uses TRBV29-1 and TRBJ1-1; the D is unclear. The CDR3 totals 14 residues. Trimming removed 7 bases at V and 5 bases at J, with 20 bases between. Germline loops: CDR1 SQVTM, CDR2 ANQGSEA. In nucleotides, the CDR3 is TGCAGCGCCATGGGCGGGCTTTCTAGAACTGAAGCTTTCTTT. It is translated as CSAMGGLSRTEAFF.

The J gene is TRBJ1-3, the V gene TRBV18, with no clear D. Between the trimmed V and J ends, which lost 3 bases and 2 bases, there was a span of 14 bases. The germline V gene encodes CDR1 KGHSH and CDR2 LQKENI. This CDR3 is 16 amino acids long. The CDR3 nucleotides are TGTGCCAGCTCACCCGCCATGGGCGGCACTGGAAACACCATATATTTT. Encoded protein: CASSPAMGGTGNTIYF.

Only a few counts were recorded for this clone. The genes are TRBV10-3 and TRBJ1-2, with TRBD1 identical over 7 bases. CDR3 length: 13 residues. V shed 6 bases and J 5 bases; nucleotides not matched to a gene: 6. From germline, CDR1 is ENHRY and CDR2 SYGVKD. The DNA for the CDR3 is TGTGCCATCAGCAACGGACAGGATTATGGCTACACCTTC. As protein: CAISNGQDYGYTF.

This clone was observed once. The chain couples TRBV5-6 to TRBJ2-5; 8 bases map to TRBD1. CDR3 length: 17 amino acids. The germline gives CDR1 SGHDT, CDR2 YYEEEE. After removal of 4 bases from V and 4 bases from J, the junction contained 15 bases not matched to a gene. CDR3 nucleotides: TGTGCCAGCAGCCCACATCCCGGACAGGGCGGGTTAGAGACCCAGTACTTC. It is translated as CASSPHPGQGGLETQYF.

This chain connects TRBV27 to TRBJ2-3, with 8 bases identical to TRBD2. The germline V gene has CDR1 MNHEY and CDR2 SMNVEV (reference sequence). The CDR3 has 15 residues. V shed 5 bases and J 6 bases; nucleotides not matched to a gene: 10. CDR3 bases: TGTGCCAGCAGTGCCAGACTAGCGAAAGAGGATACGCAGTATTTT. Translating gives CASSARLAKEDTQYF.

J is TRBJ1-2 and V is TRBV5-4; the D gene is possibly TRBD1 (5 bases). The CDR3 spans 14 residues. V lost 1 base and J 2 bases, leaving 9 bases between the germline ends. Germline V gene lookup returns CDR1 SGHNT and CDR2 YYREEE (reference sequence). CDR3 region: CASSLMRGNYGYTF. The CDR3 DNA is TGTGCCAGCAGCTTGATGCGGGGGAACTATGGCTACACCTTC. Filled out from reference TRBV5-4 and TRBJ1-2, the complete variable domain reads ETGVTQSPTHLIKTRGQQVTLRCSSQSGHNTVSWYQQALGQGPQFIFQYYREEENGRGNFPPRFSGLQFPNYSSELNVNALELDDSALYLCASSLMRGNYGYTFGSGTRLTVV.

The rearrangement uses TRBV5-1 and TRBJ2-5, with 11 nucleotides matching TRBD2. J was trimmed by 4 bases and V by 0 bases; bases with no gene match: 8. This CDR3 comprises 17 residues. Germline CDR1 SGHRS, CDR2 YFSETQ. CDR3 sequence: CASSLAKTSGTGETQYF. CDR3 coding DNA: TGCGCCAGCAGCTTGGCCAAGACTAGCGGGACCGGAGAGACCCAGTACTTC.

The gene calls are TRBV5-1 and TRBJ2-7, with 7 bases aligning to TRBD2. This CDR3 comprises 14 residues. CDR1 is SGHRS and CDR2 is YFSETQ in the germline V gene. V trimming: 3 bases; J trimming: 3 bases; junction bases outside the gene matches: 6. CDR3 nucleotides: TGCGCCAGCAGCTCAGGACTAGTGAACTACGAGCAGTACTTC. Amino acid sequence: CASSSGLVNYEQYF.

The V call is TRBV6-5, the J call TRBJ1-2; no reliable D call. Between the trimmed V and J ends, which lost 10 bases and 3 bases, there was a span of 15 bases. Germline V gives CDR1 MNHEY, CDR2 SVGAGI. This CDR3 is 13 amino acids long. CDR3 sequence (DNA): TGTGCCACGGGAGGGAATGCCGACTATGGCTACACCTTC. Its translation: CATGGNADYGYTF.

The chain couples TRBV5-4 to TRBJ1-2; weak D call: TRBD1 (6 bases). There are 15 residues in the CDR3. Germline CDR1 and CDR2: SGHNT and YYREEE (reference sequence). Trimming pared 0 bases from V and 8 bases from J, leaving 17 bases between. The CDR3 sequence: CASSLDGGTRGGYTF. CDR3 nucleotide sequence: TGTGCCAGCAGCTTGGACGGCGGGACACGGGGAGGCTACACCTTC.

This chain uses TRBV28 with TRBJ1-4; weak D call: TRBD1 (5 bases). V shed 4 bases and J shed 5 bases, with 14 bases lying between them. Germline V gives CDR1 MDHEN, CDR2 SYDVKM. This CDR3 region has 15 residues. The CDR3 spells CASSSGGTVNEKLFF. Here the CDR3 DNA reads TGTGCCAGCAGTTCCGGGGGGACGGTAAATGAAAAACTGTTTTTT.

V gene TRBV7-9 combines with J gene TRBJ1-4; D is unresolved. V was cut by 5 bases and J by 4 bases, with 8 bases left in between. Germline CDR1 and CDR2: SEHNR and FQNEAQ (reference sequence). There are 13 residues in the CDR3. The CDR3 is CASSLIINEKLFF. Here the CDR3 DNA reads TGTGCCAGCAGCCTGATAATTAATGAAAAACTGTTTTTT.

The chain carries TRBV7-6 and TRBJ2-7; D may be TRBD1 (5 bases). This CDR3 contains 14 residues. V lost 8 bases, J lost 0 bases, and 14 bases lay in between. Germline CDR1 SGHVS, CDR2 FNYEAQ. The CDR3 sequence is CASQPTGNSYEQYF. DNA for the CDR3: TGTGCCAGCCAACCCACAGGCAACTCCTACGAGCAGTACTTC.

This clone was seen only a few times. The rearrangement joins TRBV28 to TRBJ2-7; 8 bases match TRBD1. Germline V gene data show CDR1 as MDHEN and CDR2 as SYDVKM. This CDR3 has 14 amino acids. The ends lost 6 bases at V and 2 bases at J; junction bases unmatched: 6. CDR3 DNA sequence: TGTGCCAGCAGGGCGACAGGGGATCCCTACGAGCAGTACTTC. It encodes CASRATGDPYEQYF. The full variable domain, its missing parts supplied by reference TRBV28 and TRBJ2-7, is DVKVTQSSRYLVKRTGEKVFLECVQDMDHENMFWYRQDPGLGLRLIYFSYDVKMKEKGDIPEGYSVSREKKERFSLILESASTNQTSMYLCASRATGDPYEQYFGPGTRLTVT.

CDR3 region: CASSEGQGIFRETQYF. The CDR3 DNA reads TGTGCCAGCAGTGAGGGACAGGGAATATTCCGGGAGACCCAGTACTTC. V and J are TRBV6-1 and TRBJ2-5; 9 positions match TRBD1. This CDR3 spans 16 amino acids. CDR1 MNHNS and CDR2 SASEGT come from the germline V gene. The junction had 10 bases not matched to a gene; V was cut back by 3 bases and J by 5 bases.

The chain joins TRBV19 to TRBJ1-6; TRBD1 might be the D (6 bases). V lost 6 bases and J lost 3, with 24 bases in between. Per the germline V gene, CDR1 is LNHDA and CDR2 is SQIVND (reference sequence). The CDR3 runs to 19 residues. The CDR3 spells CASSPPWAGAGVYNSPLHF. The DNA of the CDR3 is TGTGCCAGTAGCCCCCCCTGGGCGGGGGCTGGGGTCTATAATTCACCCCTCCACTTT.

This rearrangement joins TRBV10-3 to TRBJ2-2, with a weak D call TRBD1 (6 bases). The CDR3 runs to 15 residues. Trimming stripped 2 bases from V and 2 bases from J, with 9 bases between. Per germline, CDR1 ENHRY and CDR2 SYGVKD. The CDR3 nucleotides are TGTGCCATCAGTGAGGTGGACAGTAACACCGGGGAGCTGTTTTTT. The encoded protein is CAISEVDSNTGELFF.

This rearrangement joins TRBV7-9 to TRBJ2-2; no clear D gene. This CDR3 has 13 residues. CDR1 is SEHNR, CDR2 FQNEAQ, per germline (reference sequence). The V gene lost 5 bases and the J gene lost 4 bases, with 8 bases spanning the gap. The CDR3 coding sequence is TGTGCCAGCAGCCCTTCCATCACCGGGGAGCTGTTTTTT. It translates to CASSPSITGELFF.